This T cell receptor beta chain came from a study of early T cells in non-severe SARS-CoV-2 infection. Study at large: Sequencing used unsorted whole-blood bulk RNA, so chains lack pairing.

In this sample, this clonotype turned up many times. The antigen is undetermined. Trimming removed 5 bases from V and 10 bases from J, with 17 bases in between. Germline V gene sequence: CDR1 SGHTA, CDR2 FQGNSA. The CDR3 consists of 13 residues. Individual cDNA molecules carried attached unique molecular identifiers. Each CDR3 protein gets one entry after TCRdb re-called the 5' RACE reads with MiXCR. This table has more than 65,000 distinct CDR3 sequences, around an eighth appearing once. Study outcomes and limitations: CD4 and private specificities were missed by VDJdb matching, which favored anti-spike CD8 responses.

Sequenced input: whole blood. The receptor's source is an adult who was a healthcare worker with PCR-confirmed SARS-CoV-2 infection or an uninfected control (not recorded which). The V gene is TRBV7-2, the J gene TRBJ1-1; tentative D call: TRBD1 (5 bases). In DNA form, the CDR3 reads TGTGCCAGCAGCCCACTGGGACCCCTGGGAGCTTTCTTT. Its translation: CASSPLGPLGAFF.